This record looks at one TCR beta chain sequence and its context. Its specificity is unknown. These data belong to a study of cytomegalovirus exposure and HLA in healthy donors. Findings and caveats of the study: Most TCR sequences were seen very rarely across donors, but some public TCRs occurred in many. Presence/absence results assume similar sequencing depth per donor, which may not hold. The study designated 150 to 200 TCR beta chains cytomegalovirus-associated.

The CDR3 spans 20 residues. Looked up from germline, CDR1 is SGHRS and CDR2 is YFSETQ. J gave up 0 bases and V 0 bases, and 10 bases lay outside the gene matches. It was with 60 Vbeta and 13 Jbeta primers that the PCR ran. Clones were read by immunoSEQ multiplex PCR, and TCRdb kept only the in-frame ones, dropping some. The table lists approximately 200,000 clones, 75% to 85% of them singletons. The sequence was collected from a woman between 45 and 60 years old in good health and CMV-seronegative. The genes are TRBV5-1 and TRBJ2-2, with 11 bases matching TRBD2. Sequenced sample: PBMCs. CDR3 in DNA: TGCGCCAGCAGCTTGGCGAGTCCTAGCGGGAGGCAGTCGAACACCGGGGAGCTGTTTTTT. Its translation: CASSLASPSGRQSNTGELFF.